The clone carrying this TCR beta chain was detected once. The antigen remains unidentified. The data derive from a study of T cell responses to AZD1222 COVID-19 vaccine. Study-wide points: Clonal diversity was possibly underestimated, and white British individuals and females predominated among donors. Only a handful of AZD1222 recipients tested seropositive at baseline. When two AZD1222 doses had been given, Spike-specific TCR breadth and depth rose.

The protocol was immunoSEQ multiplex PCR, while the TCRdb copy is restricted to in-frame clones and leaves out a portion. This sample has 100,000 to 150,000 clones, with 75% to 95% found just once. V lost 7 bases to trimming and J lost 2 bases, with 26 bases between them. CDR1 and CDR2 from the germline V gene are MDHEN and SYDVKM. This CDR3 is built from 18 residues. V and J are TRBV28 and TRBJ1-1, with D unclear. The sequence came from an adult who received the MenACWY meningococcal vaccine as a control. The sample consisted of peripheral blood, taken 28 days after the second dose of the MenACWY control vaccine. CDR3 bases: TGTGCCAGCATCTTTCCTGGGATGCGGGCGTCAAAAAACACTGAAGCTTTCTTT. It encodes CASIFPGMRASKNTEAFF. Full variable domain (outside the CDR3, taken from reference TRBV28 and TRBJ1-1): DVKVTQSSRYLVKRTGEKVFLECVQDMDHENMFWYRQDPGLGLRLIYFSYDVKMKEKGDIPEGYSVSREKKERFSLILESASTNQTSMYLCASIFPGMRASKNTEAFFGQGTRLTVV.